This is a list of T cell receptor beta chains from one sample in a study of a mutant IDH1 vaccine in newly diagnosed glioma. Libraries were prepared by immunoSEQ multiplex PCR; TCRdb keeps only in-frame clonotypes and omits some of them. The sample shows under 65,000 clones, roughly 80% of them seen only once. Here the sequenced sample was PBMCs, taken from a glioma patient treated with radiotherapy, temozolomide or both. The source is a man between 18 and 35 years old with glioma. Each CDR3 is given with its conserved first and last residue. A D gene is named only where the DNA matches it firmly.

J | V | D | CDR3 | DNA
TRBJ2-7 | TRBV6-6 | TRBD1 | CASSSTGLEQYF | TGTGCCAGCAGTTCGACAGGGCTCGAGCAGTACTTC
TRBJ1-2 | TRBV28 | - | CASSFEGGGPSGYTF | TGTGCCAGCAGTTTCGAGGGTGGGGGACCGTCGGGCTACACCTTC
TRBJ1-3 | TRBV29-1 | TRBD1 | CSVGGTGMTGNTIYF | TGCAGCGTTGGAGGGACAGGGATGACTGGAAACACCATATATTTT
TRBJ1-1 | TRBV11-2 | - | CASSLTKGSQGLNTEAFF | TGTGCCAGCAGCTTAACGAAGGGTTCTCAGGGCCTGAACACTGAAGCTTTCTTT
TRBJ1-4 | TRBV7-2 | TRBD1 | CASSSQGAGEKLFF | TGTGCCAGCAGCTCACAGGGGGCCGGCGAAAAACTGTTTTTT
TRBJ1-3 | TRBV5-8 | - | CASSSTAAGNTIYF | TGTGCCAGCAGCTCGACAGCCGCTGGAAACACCATATATTTT
TRBJ1-6 | TRBV6-5 | - | CASSYRRQNSPLHF | TGTGCCAGCAGCTACCGACGACAGAATTCACCCCTCCACTTT
TRBJ2-4 | TRBV7-2 | TRBD1 | CASTLRDSKNIQYF | TGTGCCAGCACCCTCAGGGACAGTAAAAACATTCAGTACTTC
TRBJ1-3 | TRBV4-3 | - | CASSQDRGSGNTIYF | TGCGCCAGCAGCCAAGATCGCGGTTCTGGAAACACCATATATTTT
TRBJ1-2 | TRBV7-6 | - | CASSPRAGPRYTF | TGTGCCAGCAGCCCTCGTGCAGGCCCTCGGTACACCTTC
TRBJ1-1 | TRBV6-5 | TRBD1 | CASSYRDRRTEAFF | TGTGCCAGCAGTTACCGGGACAGGCGAACTGAAGCTTTCTTT
TRBJ2-7 | TRBV7-9 | TRBD1 | CASGRTGIDYEQYF | TGTGCCAGCGGGCGGACAGGGATAGACTACGAGCAGTACTTC
TRBJ2-1 | TRBV30 | - | CAWGVGEQFF | TGTGCCTGGGGGGTCGGTGAGCAGTTCTTC
TRBJ1-3 | TRBV7-9 | - | CASSLSGRGSSNTIYF | TGTGCCAGCAGCTTATCTGGCAGGGGCTCCTCTAACACCATATATTTT